The sequence of this T cell receptor (beta chain) was determined in a study of shared clonotypes between healthy human individuals. As for the study in general: Researchers drew samples from two women and three men aged 18 to 49.

Terminally differentiated effector memory CD45RA+ cells were excluded from the naive CD8 cells, which were CD45RO-negative and positively selected for CCR7. Within Nashville, Tennessee resided all donors, each a Caucasian adult. Original analysis: Filtering was not the same, since immunoSEQ gave junction-only sequences without quality scores. This table comes from immunoSEQ multiplex PCR, and its TCRdb copy is limited to in-frame clones, with some not included. V and J calls and clone size are as listed in that table; D and trimming were resolved from the DNA. Among about 2 million clones listed, roughly 94% were seen once. Study-level findings and limits: When compared with the clonotypes that were shared by all four sorted-subset donors, the non-shared clonotypes turned out to have lower generation probabilities.

Remarks on this clone: Antigen specificity is unknown.

The sequence came from a man aged 18-30 years in good health. The sample taken for sequencing was naive CD8+ T cells sorted from blood.

In DNA form, the CDR3 reads TGTGCCAGCAGCTTTCGGCAGGACCTCCAAGAGACCCAGTACTTC. Translated, it gives CASSFRQDLQETQYF. The chain is built from TRBV7-9 and TRBJ2-5; D is ambiguous. Germline CDR1 is SEHNR and CDR2 is FQNEAQ (reference sequence). The CDR3 length is 15 residues. Between the trimmed V and J ends, which lost 3 bases and 1 base, there was a span of 12 bases.